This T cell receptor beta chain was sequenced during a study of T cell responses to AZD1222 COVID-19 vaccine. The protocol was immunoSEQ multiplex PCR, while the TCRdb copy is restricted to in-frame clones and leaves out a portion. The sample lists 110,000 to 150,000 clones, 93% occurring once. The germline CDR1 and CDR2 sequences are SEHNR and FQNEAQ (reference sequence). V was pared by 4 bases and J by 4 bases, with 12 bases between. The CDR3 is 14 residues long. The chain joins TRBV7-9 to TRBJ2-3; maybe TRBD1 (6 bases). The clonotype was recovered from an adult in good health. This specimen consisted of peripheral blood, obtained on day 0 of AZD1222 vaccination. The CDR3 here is CASSSDTGSDTQYF. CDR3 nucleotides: TGTGCCAGCAGCTCCGATACAGGGTCAGATACGCAGTATTTT.